The T cell receptor beta chain under discussion was sequenced for a study of early T cells in non-severe SARS-CoV-2 infection (dated by TCRdb to 2020 to 2022). About the full investigation: Because TCR sequencing relied on bulk RNA taken from unsorted whole blood, pairing of alpha and beta chains was not possible.

Broad study findings and their caveats: VDJdb matching was skewed toward anti-spike CD8 responses and likely underestimated virus-specific expansions by missing private and CD4 specificities.

A case-control design nested within a healthcare worker cohort in London, UK, was used, with weekly nasopharyngeal swab PCR tests and blood sampling performed. Between 23 and 31 March 2020, the week of the UK lockdown, healthcare workers were enrolled and then followed up weekly for as long as 16 weeks. This clonotype was seen a few times. It lacks a known antigen. No much larger clone is present one base from it, and per-base qualities are unavailable. The method was 5' RACE. The sequencer was a NextSeq 500. The TCR library protocol attached unique molecular identifiers to individual cDNA molecules to correct for sequencing error and PCR bias. Both TCR alpha and beta chains were sequenced, and tight co-correlation was observed between alpha and beta sequence abundances in each sample. The authors' pipeline ran thus. V gene, J gene and CDR3 annotation of TCR sequences was performed with Decombinator V4. TCRs were defined as expanded if a significant change between any two time points was detected under a Poisson model with p below 0.0001. TCR abundances were normalised to the total number of TCRs sequenced per sample and expressed as counts per million. TRAV1-2 paired with TRAJ12, TRAJ20 or TRAJ33 defined MAIT TCRs, while TRAV10 paired with TRAJ18 defined iNKT TCRs. VDJdb, accessed on 1 November 2021, was searched for TCRs annotated for CMV, EBV and SARS-CoV-2, and TCRs annotated for more than one antigen were excluded. TCRdb reprocessed the public reads (quality trimming at Q25 with fastp, clone calling with MiXCR) and kept in-frame beta chains. A single entry per CDR3 protein holds the most common genes and DNA from its merged rows. The V and J calls and clone size come from TCRdb's table, not from the authors' own analysis. The table for this sample lists 85,000 to 90,000 distinct CDR3 sequences; roughly an eighth of them were counted only once. The top ten constitute roughly 7.2% of the sample.

The CDR3, from cysteine to phenylalanine, totals 15 residues. The retained sequence is limited to the CDR3, 45 bases, with the frame set at the first base. CDR1 MNHEY and CDR2 SMNVEV were looked up in the germline V gene (reference sequence). V drops 2 bases and J drops 5 bases, leaving 15 bases in between. The receptor's source is an adult who was a healthcare worker with PCR-confirmed SARS-CoV-2 infection or an uninfected control (not recorded which). The chain is made from TRBV27 and TRBJ1-2; TRBD1 is a possible D gene, resting on 5 matching bases. Sequencing input: whole blood. The DNA reads TGTGCCAGCAGTTTAAGGGACGGATCTTTGTATGGCTACACCTTC. Protein translation: CASSLRDGSLYGYTF.